The TCR beta chain described here comes from a study of spatial heterogeneity in lung cancer. Study-wide results and caveats: There were more appearances of ubiquitous expanded tumor TCRs in blood at resection than at follow-up.

One entry per CDR3 protein, called by TCRdb with MiXCR from the 5' RACE reads. Of approximately 25,000 distinct CDR3 sequences listed, over 3% are singletons. This clonotype has at least ten counts. Its antigen is not identified. Time point defined: sample taken at primary tumor resection. The 60 to 90 donors had untreated early-stage non-small cell lung cancer. The sequencing here drew on PBMCs, taken at surgery. The TCR sequence derives from a female donor with early-stage non-small cell lung cancer.

The CDR3 region is CASSSDYGYTF. The CDR3 DNA is TGTGCCAGTAGTTCGGACTATGGCTACACCTTC. The chain is built from TRBV19 and TRBJ1-2; no clear D gene. Trimming left V 5 bases short and J 3 bases short, with 4 bases between. Germline assignment: CDR1 LNHDA and CDR2 SQIVND (reference sequence). This CDR3 contains 11 residues.